This TCR beta chain was found in a study of early T cells in non-severe SARS-CoV-2 infection. One entry per CDR3 protein, called by TCRdb with MiXCR from the 5' RACE reads. Of approximately 63,000 distinct CDR3 sequences in the sample, around 6.5% are singletons; the top ten hold around 3.5%. V was pared by 7 bases and J by 3 bases, with 4 bases of the junction left unmatched. The CDR3 contains 13 residues. Germline-derived CDR1 and CDR2 are SQVTM and ANQGSEA. This clonotype was picked up a small number of times. This sequence was found in an adult who was a healthcare worker with PCR-confirmed SARS-CoV-2 infection or an uninfected control (not recorded which). The sample was whole blood, taken at baseline. The J gene is TRBJ2-1, the V gene TRBV29-1; 9 nucleotides line up with TRBD1. CDR3 coding DNA: TGCAGCGGGGGACAGGGCCTCTACAATGAGCAGTTCTTC. It yields the protein CSGGQGLYNEQFF.